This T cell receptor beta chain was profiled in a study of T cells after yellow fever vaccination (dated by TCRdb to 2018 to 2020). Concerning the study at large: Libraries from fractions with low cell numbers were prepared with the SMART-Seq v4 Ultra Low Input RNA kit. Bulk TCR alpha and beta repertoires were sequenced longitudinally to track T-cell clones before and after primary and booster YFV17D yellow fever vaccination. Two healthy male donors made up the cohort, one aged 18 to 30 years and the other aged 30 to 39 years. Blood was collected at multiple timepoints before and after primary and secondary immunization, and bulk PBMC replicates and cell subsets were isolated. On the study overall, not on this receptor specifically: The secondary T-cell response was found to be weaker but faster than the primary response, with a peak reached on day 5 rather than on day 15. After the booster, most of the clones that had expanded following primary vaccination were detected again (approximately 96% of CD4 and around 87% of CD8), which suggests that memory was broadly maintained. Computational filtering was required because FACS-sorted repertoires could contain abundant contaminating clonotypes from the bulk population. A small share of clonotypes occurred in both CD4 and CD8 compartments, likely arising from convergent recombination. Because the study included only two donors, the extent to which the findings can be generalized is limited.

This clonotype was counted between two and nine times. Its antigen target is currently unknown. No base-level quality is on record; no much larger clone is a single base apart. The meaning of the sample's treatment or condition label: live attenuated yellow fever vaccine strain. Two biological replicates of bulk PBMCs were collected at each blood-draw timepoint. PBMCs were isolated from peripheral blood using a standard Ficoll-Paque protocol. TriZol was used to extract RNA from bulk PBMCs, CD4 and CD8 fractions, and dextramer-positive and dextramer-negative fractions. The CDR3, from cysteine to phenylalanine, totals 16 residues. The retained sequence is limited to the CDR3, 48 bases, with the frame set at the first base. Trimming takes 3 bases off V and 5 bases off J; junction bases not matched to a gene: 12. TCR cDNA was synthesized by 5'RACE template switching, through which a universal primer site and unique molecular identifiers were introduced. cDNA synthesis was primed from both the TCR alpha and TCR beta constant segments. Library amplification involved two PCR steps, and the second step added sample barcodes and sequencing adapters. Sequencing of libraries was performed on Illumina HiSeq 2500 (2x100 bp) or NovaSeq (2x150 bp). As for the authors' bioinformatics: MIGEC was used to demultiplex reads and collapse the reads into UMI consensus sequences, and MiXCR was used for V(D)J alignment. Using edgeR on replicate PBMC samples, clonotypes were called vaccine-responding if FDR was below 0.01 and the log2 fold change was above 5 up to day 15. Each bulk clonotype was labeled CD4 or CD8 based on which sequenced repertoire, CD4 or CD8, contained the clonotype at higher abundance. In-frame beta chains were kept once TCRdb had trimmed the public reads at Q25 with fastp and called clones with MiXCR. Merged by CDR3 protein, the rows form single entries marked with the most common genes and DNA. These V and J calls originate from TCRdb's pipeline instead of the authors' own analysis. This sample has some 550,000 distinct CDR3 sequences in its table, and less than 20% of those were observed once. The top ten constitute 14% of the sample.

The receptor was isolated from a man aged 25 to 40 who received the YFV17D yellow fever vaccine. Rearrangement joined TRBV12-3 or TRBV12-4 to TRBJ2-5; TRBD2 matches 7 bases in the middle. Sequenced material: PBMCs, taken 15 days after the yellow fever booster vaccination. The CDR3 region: CASSFNLPGGGETQYF. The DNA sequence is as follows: TGTGCCAGCAGTTTTAATTTACCGGGAGGAGGGGAGACCCAGTACTTC.